Shown below are 5 T cell receptor beta chains from a single sample sequenced in a study of T cells in Graves' hyperthyroidism and ophthalmopathy (dated by TCRdb to between 2018 and 2021). Libraries were constructed by multiplex PCR. Sequencing used an Illumina HiSeq 2000. The TCR beta CDR3 regions were amplified from RNA transcripts. The first round of RT-PCR for the TCR CDR3 was performed with the HTBI primer set and the Qiagen OneStep RT-PCR kit. The raw public data were reprocessed by TCRdb itself: fastp quality trimming at Q25, MiXCR clonotype calling, in-frame beta chains only. Merged by CDR3 protein, the rows form single entries marked with the most common genes and DNA. This sample has hundreds of thousands of distinct CDR3 sequences in its table, and over 15% of those were observed once. In total, the top ten clones hold roughly 15% of the sample. Sequencing input: blood. The receptors come from a woman aged 18-29 years with Graves' ophthalmopathy.

This clonotype was observed many times. The CDR3 nucleotides read TGCAGTGCTCTACTAGCGTCCTACAATGAGCAGTTCTTC. Its protein product is CSALLASYNEQFF. This chain links TRBV20-1 with TRBJ2-1; 7 bases agree with TRBD2. Germline V lookup: CDR1 DFQATT, CDR2 SNEGSKA (reference sequence). V lost 5 bases, J lost 1 base, and 2 bases stayed unmatched. The CDR3 has 13 amino acids.

This clonotype was observed many times. The chain is built from TRBV28 and TRBJ1-5, with D perhaps matching TRBD1 (5 bases). CDR1 and CDR2 (germline): MDHEN, SYDVKM. V lost 2 bases to trimming and J lost 6 bases, with 11 bases between them. This CDR3 spans 14 amino acids. For the CDR3, the DNA is TGTGCCAGCAGTTTAGGGGGGAACAGTCAGCCCCAGCATTTT. Translation: CASSLGGNSQPQHF.

This clonotype was detected many times. The rearrangement uses TRBV3-1 and TRBJ1-4, with D hard to call. V was trimmed by 3 bases and J by 8 bases, leaving 13 bases between them. In germline, CDR1 is LGHDT, CDR2 YNNKEL (reference sequence). This CDR3 has 14 amino acids. CDR3 DNA: TGTGCCAGCAGCCATAGTGGACGGCAAGAAAAACTGTTTTTT. Amino acids: CASSHSGRQEKLFF.

This rearrangement joins TRBV7-9 to TRBJ2-1; TRBD2 agrees at 14 bases. V dropped 5 bases and J dropped 4; count of bases not matched to a gene: 4. The CDR3 extends over 16 amino acids. Germline CDR1 reads SEHNR; CDR2 reads FQNEAQ (reference sequence). The CDR3 here is CASSPTSGRVYNEQFF. CDR3 sequence (DNA): TGTGCCAGCAGCCCGACTAGCGGGAGGGTATACAATGAGCAGTTCTTC.

In its sample, this clonotype was seen many times. V is TRBV28 and J is TRBJ2-3, with D perhaps being TRBD1 or TRBD2 (5 bases each). CDR1 is MDHEN and CDR2 is SYDVKM in the germline V gene. Trimming pared 5 bases from V and 2 bases from J, leaving 20 bases between. The CDR3 runs 17 residues. This chain's CDR3 is CASSPTQVGVFTDTQYF. The CDR3 DNA reads TGTGCCAGCAGTCCCACCCAGGTGGGGGTGTTCACAGATACGCAGTATTTT.